These T cell receptor beta chains were read from a single sample in a study of blood T cell repertoires in COVID-19. Produced via immunoSEQ multiplex PCR; TCRdb's table is partial and in-frame only. The sample lists some 150,000 clones, 88% seen once, with about 11% in the top ten. The sequenced material came from peripheral blood. The source is a man in his fifties with active or convalescent COVID-19. The CDR3 runs from the conserved cysteine through the conserved F or W. Each record gives: D gene, J gene, V gene, CDR3 protein. A D gene is named only where the DNA matches it firmly.

TRBD2,TRBJ2-1,TRBV7-9,CASRTSGSHEQFF
.,TRBJ2-7,TRBV4-2,CASSEQGYEQYF
TRBD1,TRBJ2-7,TRBV18,CASSLGQSLEQYF
TRBD1,TRBJ2-3,TRBV7-2,CASSRGQGAGTDTQYF
TRBD2,TRBJ2-2,TRBV4-1,CASSPPGGRRTYGGELFF
TRBD1,TRBJ1-2,TRBV7-2,CASSPGGRFGYGYTF
TRBD2,TRBJ2-7,TRBV18,CASSSKSGLAVYEQYF
TRBD2,TRBJ2-2,TRBV4-1,CASSQDLVGGIMAGELFF
TRBD2,TRBJ2-7,TRBV6-5,CASSSTRAGGPGEQYF
TRBD1,TRBJ1-6,TRBV9,CASSSSGGPGDSPLHF
.,TRBJ2-2,TRBV24-1,CATSDRVAGELFF
TRBD1,TRBJ1-4,TRBV28,CASSSPGGPTNEKLFF
.,TRBJ2-3,TRBV11-2,CASTPSTDTQYF